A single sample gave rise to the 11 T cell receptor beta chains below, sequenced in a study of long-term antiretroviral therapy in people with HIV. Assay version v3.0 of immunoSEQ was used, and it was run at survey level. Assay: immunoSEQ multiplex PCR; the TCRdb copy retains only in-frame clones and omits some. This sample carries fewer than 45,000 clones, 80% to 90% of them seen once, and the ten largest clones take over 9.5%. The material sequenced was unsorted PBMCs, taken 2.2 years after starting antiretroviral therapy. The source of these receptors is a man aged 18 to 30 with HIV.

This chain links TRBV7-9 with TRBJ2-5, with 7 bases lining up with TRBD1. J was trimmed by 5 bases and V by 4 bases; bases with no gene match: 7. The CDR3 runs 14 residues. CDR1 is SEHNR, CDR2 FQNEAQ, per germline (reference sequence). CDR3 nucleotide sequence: TGTGCCAGCAGCTCACAGGGGCGGCGGGAGACCCAGTACTTC. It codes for CASSSQGRRETQYF.

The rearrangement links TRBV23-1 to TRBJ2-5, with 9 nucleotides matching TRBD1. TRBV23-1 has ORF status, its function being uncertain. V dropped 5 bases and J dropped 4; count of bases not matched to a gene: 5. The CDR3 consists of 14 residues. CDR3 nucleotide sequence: TGCGCCAGCAGTGGACAGGGGACGACAGAGACCCAGTACTTC. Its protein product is CASSGQGTTETQYF.

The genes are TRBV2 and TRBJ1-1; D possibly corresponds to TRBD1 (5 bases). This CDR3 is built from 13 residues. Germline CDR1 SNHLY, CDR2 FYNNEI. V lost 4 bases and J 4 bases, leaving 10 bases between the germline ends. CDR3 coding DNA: TGTGCCAGCAGTGGAGAGGGACGCACTGAAGCTTTCTTT. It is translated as CASSGEGRTEAFF. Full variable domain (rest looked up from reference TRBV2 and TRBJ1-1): EPEVTQTPSHQVTQMGQEVILRCVPISNHLYFYWYRQILGQKVEFLVSFYNNEISEKSEIFDDQFSVERPDGSNFTLKIRSTKLEDSAMYFCASSGEGRTEAFFGQGTRLTVV.

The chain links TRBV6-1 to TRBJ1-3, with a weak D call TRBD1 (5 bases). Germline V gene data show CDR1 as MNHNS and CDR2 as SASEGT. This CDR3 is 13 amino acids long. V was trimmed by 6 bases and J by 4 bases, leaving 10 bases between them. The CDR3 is CASRTGPGNTIYF. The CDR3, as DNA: TGTGCCAGCAGGACGGGACCGGGAAACACCATATATTTT.

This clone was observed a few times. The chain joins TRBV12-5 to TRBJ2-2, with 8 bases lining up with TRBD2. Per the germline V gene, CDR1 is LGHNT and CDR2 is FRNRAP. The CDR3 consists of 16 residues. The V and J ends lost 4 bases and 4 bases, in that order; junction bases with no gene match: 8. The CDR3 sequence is CASGSRPGGFTGELFF. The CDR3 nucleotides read TGTGCTAGTGGTTCCCGGCCGGGGGGGTTCACCGGGGAGCTGTTTTTT.

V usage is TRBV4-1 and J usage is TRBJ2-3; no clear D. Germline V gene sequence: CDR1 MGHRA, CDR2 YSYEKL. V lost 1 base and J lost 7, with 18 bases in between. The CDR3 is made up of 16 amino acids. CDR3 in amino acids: CASSQVPWRSANTQYF. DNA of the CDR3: TGCGCCAGCAGCCAAGTGCCGTGGCGGAGTGCGAATACGCAGTATTTT.

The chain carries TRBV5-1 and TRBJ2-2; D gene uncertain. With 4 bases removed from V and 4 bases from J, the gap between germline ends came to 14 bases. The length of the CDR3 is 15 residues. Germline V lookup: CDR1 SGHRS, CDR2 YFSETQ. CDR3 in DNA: TGCGCCAGCAGCCCGATACTCGGCGGCACCGGGGAGCTGTTTTTT. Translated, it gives CASSPILGGTGELFF.

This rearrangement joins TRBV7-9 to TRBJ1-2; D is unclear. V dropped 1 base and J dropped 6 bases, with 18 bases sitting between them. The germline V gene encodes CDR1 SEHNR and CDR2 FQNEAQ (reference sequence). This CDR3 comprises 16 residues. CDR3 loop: CASSLDLVAGLDGYTF. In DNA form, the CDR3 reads TGTGCCAGCAGCTTAGATCTCGTTGCGGGCCTCGATGGCTACACCTTC.

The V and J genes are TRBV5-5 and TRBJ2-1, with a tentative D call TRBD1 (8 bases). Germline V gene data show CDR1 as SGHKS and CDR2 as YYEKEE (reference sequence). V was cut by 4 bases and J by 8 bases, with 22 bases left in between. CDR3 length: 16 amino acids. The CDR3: CASSTGGRGQGHEQFF. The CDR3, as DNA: TGTGCCAGCAGCACGGGGGGCAGGGGGCAAGGGCATGAGCAGTTCTTC.

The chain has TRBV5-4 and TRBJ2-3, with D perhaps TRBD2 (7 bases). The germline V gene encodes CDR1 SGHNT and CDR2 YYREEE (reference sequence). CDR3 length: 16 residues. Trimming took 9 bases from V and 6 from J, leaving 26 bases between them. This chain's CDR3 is CATGRGGGLWGDTQYF. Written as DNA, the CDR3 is TGTGCCACCGGCCGCGGCGGGGGCCTTTGGGGGGATACGCAGTATTTT. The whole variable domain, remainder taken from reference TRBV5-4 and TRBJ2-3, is ETGVTQSPTHLIKTRGQQVTLRCSSQSGHNTVSWYQQALGQGPQFIFQYYREEENGRGNFPPRFSGLQFPNYSSELNVNALELDDSALYLCATGRGGGLWGDTQYFGPGTRLTVL.

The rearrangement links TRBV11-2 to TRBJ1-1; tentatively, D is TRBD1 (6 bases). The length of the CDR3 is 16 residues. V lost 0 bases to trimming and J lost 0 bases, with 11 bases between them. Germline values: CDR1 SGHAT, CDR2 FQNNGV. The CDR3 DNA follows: TGTGCCAGCAGCTTAGATGGGCAGGGGATGAACACTGAAGCTTTCTTT. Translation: CASSLDGQGMNTEAFF.